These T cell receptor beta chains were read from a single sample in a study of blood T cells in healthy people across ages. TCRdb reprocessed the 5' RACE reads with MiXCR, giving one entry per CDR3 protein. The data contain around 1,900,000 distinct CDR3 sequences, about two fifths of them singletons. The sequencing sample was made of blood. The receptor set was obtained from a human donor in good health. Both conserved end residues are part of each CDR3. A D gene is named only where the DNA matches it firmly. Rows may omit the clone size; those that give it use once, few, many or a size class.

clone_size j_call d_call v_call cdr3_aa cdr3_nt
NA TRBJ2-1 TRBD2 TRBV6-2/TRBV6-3 CASSYAGLASTPFF TGTGCCAGCAGTTACGCGGGACTAGCCTCAACCCCGTTCTTC
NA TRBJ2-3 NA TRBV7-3 CASSLIASNTDTQYF TGTGCCAGCAGCTTAATCGCTTCCAACACAGATACGCAGTATTTT
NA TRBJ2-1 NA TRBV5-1 CASSLGVGTLNEQFF TGCGCCAGCAGCTTGGGGGTGGGGACCCTCAATGAGCAGTTCTTC
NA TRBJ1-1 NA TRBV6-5 CASSLPPTRQENTEAFF TGTGCCAGCAGTTTACCACCCACACGACAGGAGAACACTGAAGCTTTCTTT
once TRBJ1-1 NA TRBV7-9 CASSLLGGKGTEAFF TGTGCCAGCAGCCTACTAGGTGGTAAGGGCACTGAAGCTTTCTTT
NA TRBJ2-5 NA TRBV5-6 CASSFTGMETQYF TGTGCCAGCAGCTTTACAGGGATGGAGACCCAGTACTTC
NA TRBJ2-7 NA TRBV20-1 CSARFSGPYEQYF TGCAGTGCTAGATTTTCGGGTCCCTACGAGCAGTACTTC
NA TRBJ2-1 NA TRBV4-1 CASSQDPLRSRFEQFF TGCGCCAGCAGCCAAGATCCCCTACGATCACGGTTTGAGCAGTTCTTC
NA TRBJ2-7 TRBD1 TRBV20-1 CSAKLGTGTNEQYF TGCAGTGCTAAGTTGGGGACAGGGACCAACGAGCAGTACTTC
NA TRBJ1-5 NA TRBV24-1 CATSGSSNQPQHF TGTGCCACCAGTGGATCAAGCAATCAGCCCCAGCATTTT
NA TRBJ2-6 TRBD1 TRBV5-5 CASSLAPGGAAGANVLTF TGTGCCAGCAGCTTGGCCCCAGGGGGCGCGGCTGGGGCCAACGTCCTGACTTTC
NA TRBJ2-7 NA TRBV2 CASVRALYEQYF TGTGCCAGCGTCCGTGCCCTCTACGAGCAGTACTTC
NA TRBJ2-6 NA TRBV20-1 CSARKQGLSGANVLTF TGCAGTGCTAGGAAACAGGGTTTATCTGGGGCCAACGTCCTGACTTTC
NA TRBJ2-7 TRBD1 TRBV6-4 CASSDWGTGLYEQYF TGTGCCAGCAGTGACTGGGGGACAGGTCTCTACGAGCAGTACTTC
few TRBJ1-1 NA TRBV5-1 CASSRAGDTEAFF TGTGCCAGCTCACGCGCAGGGGACACTGAAGCTTTCTTT
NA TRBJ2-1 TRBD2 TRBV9 CASSVGGAGGYNEQFF TGTGCCAGCAGCGTAGGCGGGGCGGGGGGTTACAATGAGCAGTTCTTC
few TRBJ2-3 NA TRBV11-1 CASSLAPKGRADTQYF TGTGCCAGCAGCTTAGCGCCGAAGGGCCGAGCAGATACGCAGTATTTT
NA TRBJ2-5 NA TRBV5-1 CASSLVRNHNEQYF TGCGCCAGCAGCTTGGTGCGTAACCACAATGAGCAGTACTTC
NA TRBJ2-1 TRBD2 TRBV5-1 CATRAGESREQFF TGCGCCACCCGAGCGGGGGAATCAAGGGAGCAGTTCTTC
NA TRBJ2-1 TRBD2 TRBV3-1 CASSQVSSGRNNEQFF TGTGCCAGCAGCCAAGTGTCTAGCGGGCGAAACAATGAGCAGTTCTTC
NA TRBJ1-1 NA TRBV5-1 CASSLVMATNTEAFF TGCGCCAGCAGCTTGGTGATGGCAACGAACACTGAAGCTTTCTTT
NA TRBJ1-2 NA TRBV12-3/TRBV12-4 CASGIGFAYGYTF TGTGCCAGCGGAATTGGATTCGCCTATGGCTACACCTTC
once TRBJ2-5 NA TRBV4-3 CANSQEPLQETQYF TGCGCCAACAGCCAAGAGCCCCTGCAAGAGACCCAGTACTTC
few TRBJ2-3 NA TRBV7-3 CASSPSHGTDTQYF TGTGCCAGCAGCCCCTCTCACGGCACAGATACGCAGTATTTT
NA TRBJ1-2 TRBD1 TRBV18 CASSLQGTRDYGYTF TGTGCCAGCTCACTACAGGGGACCCGGGACTATGGCTACACCTTC
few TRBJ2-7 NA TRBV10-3 CAISESPGVEQYF TGTGCCATCAGTGAGTCTCCAGGGGTCGAGCAGTACTTC
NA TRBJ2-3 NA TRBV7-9 CASSLTVAASTDTQYF TGTGCCAGCAGCCTAACGGTAGCGGCTAGCACAGATACGCAGTATTTT
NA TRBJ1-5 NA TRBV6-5 CASSATGDQPQHF TGTGCCAGCAGTGCCACGGGGGACCAGCCCCAGCATTTT
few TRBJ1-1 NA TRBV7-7 CASVGVTEAFF TGTGCCAGCGTGGGAGTCACTGAAGCTTTCTTT
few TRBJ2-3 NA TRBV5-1 CASSAGQLYTDTQYF TGCGCCAGCAGCGCGGGACAGCTCTACACAGATACGCAGTATTTT
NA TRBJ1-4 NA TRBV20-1 CSARAPSAGTNEKLFF TGCAGTGCTAGAGCCCCCTCGGCGGGGACTAATGAAAAACTGTTTTTT
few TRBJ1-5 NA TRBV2 CASSEGGRNQPQHF TGTGCCAGCAGTGAAGGAGGGCGCAATCAGCCCCAGCATTTT